These 21 T cell receptor beta chains came from one sample sequenced in a study of T-cell reconstitution after alpha-beta-depleted transplantation in children. A library of TCRbeta sequences, prepared with unique molecular identifiers, was generated. TCRdb re-called the PCR reads through MiXCR, storing one row per CDR3 protein. The sample includes a few hundred thousand distinct CDR3 sequences, about 9.3% of them seen just once. This sample comprised PBMCs from the stem cell graft donor, obtained from the stem cell graft. Source of these receptors: a human donor who donated a stem cell graft to a child with acute lymphoblastic leukemia.

This clonotype was observed many times. The CDR3 region is CASSSQGAQETQYF. The CDR3 DNA sequence: TGTGCCAGCAGCTCTCAGGGGGCCCAAGAGACCCAGTACTTC. The chain is built from TRBV28 and TRBJ2-5; TRBD1 matches 8 bases. The CDR3 totals 14 residues. Germline lookup yields CDR1 MDHEN and CDR2 SYDVKM. J gave up 1 base and V 6 bases, and 4 bases lay outside the gene matches.

The table lists this clonotype with many counts. The chain employs TRBV5-1 and TRBJ1-4; D unclear. The CDR3 extends over 13 amino acids. Trimming removed 4 bases from V and 3 bases from J, with 7 bases in between. Germline CDR1 reads SGHRS; CDR2 reads YFSETQ. CDR3: CASSMAANEKLFF. The CDR3 region has the DNA TGCGCCAGCAGCATGGCAGCTAATGAAAAACTGTTTTTT. The variable domain in full, completed from reference TRBV5-1 and TRBJ1-4, reads KAGVTQTPRYLIKTRGQQVTLSCSPISGHRSVSWYQQTPGQGLQFLFEYFSETQRNKGNFPGRFSGRQFSNSRSEMNVSTLELGDSALYLCASSMAANEKLFFGSGTQLSVL.

There are many counts of this clonotype. The V gene is TRBV5-1, the J gene TRBJ2-7, with 8 bases lining up with TRBD2. The ends lost 1 base at V and 3 bases at J; junction bases unmatched: 3. The CDR3 spans 14 residues. Germline values: CDR1 SGHRS, CDR2 YFSETQ. This CDR3 is CASSLFSGSYEQYF. The DNA of the CDR3 is TGCGCCAGCAGCTTGTTCAGCGGGAGCTACGAGCAGTACTTC. Filled out from reference TRBV5-1 and TRBJ2-7, the complete variable domain reads KAGVTQTPRYLIKTRGQQVTLSCSPISGHRSVSWYQQTPGQGLQFLFEYFSETQRNKGNFPGRFSGRQFSNSRSEMNVSTLELGDSALYLCASSLFSGSYEQYFGPGTRLTVT.

This clonotype has ten or more counts. V is TRBV5-1 and J is TRBJ1-1; D remains unclear. This CDR3 is built from 15 residues. From germline, CDR1 is SGHRS and CDR2 YFSETQ. Trimming pared 2 bases from V and 1 base from J, leaving 12 bases between. The CDR3 sequence: CASSFPGSTNTEAFF. The CDR3 DNA follows: TGCGCCAGCAGCTTCCCGGGGTCCACGAACACTGAAGCTTTCTTT.

The V and J genes are TRBV6-5 and TRBJ1-2; tentative D call: TRBD1 (5 bases). The germline CDR1 and CDR2 sequences are MNHEY and SVGAGI. V was pared by 4 bases and J by 4 bases, with 10 bases between. The CDR3 spans 13 residues. The CDR3 sequence: CASSSGLFYGYTF. The CDR3 DNA is TGTGCCAGCAGTTCAGGGTTATTCTATGGCTACACCTTC.

The chain carries TRBV7-9 and TRBJ2-1; 9 bases match TRBD1. Looked up from germline, CDR1 is SEHNR and CDR2 is FQNEAQ (reference sequence). V gave up 4 bases and J gave up 9 bases; unmatched junction bases: 7. The CDR3 runs 14 residues. CDR3: CASSWPQGAAEQFF. DNA of the CDR3: TGTGCCAGCAGCTGGCCACAGGGGGCTGCTGAGCAGTTCTTC.

This clonotype was seen at least ten times. This chain uses TRBV4-3 with TRBJ2-4; TRBD2 is a possible D gene (6 bases). CDR3 size: 16 residues. V dropped 2 bases and J dropped 5 bases, with 16 bases sitting between them. Germline CDR1 LGHNA, CDR2 YSLEER. The CDR3, as DNA: TGCGCCAGCAGCCAACTTGCCTCGGGGGTACAAAACATTCAGTACTTC. Translated, it gives CASSQLASGVQNIQYF.

The chain uses TRBV4-2 and TRBJ2-7; a weak D match, TRBD1 (5 bases). V was cut by 1 base and J by 6 bases, with 13 bases left in between. In germline, CDR1 is LGHNA, CDR2 YNFKEQ. The CDR3 consists of 14 residues. The CDR3 reads CASSQAPGLGEQYF. The DNA of the CDR3 is TGTGCCAGCAGCCAAGCCCCAGGGTTAGGCGAGCAGTACTTC.

The chain is built from TRBV20-1 and TRBJ2-3; tentative D call: TRBD2 (6 bases). Trimming removed 3 bases at V and 1 base at J, with 14 bases between. Per the germline V gene, CDR1 is DFQATT and CDR2 is SNEGSKA (reference sequence). The CDR3 is 15 residues long. The CDR3 DNA reads TGCAGTGCTAGGGTTCGGCGGGGAGGCACAGATACGCAGTATTTT. Translating gives CSARVRRGGTDTQYF.

This clonotype was observed many times. V and J are TRBV29-1 and TRBJ2-7; a weak D match, TRBD2 (6 bases). V shed 7 bases and J shed 0 bases, with 16 bases lying between them. The CDR3 is made up of 14 amino acids. The germline V gene has CDR1 SQVTM and CDR2 ANQGSEA. CDR3 DNA sequence: TGCAGCGCTATAGCGGTAGAGAGCTCCTACGAGCAGTACTTC. Residues: CSAIAVESSYEQYF.

This clonotype was seen a few times. The genes are TRBV10-3 and TRBJ2-5; D is possibly TRBD1 or TRBD2 (5 bases each). Germline lookup yields CDR1 ENHRY and CDR2 SYGVKD. The CDR3 totals 13 residues. Between the trimmed V and J ends, which lost 7 bases and 1 base, there was a span of 10 bases. CDR3 in amino acids: CAITGAIQETQYF. The CDR3 DNA sequence: TGTGCCATCACCGGGGCCATCCAAGAGACCCAGTACTTC.

There are a few counts of this clonotype. The chain couples TRBV27 to TRBJ2-7; TRBD1 matches 8 bases. The CDR3 has 16 amino acids. The J segment lost 0 bases and the V segment lost 2 bases, leaving 6 bases of the junction unmatched. The germline V gene has CDR1 MNHEY and CDR2 SMNVEV (reference sequence). CDR3 bases: TGTGCCAGCAGTTTAACCGCACAGGGGGTCTCCTACGAGCAGTACTTC. This encodes CASSLTAQGVSYEQYF.

The gene calls are TRBV7-2 and TRBJ2-3; possibly TRBD1 for D (5 bases). Deletions cut 3 bases from V and 4 bases from J, with 14 bases between. This CDR3 is built from 15 residues. Germline CDR1 is SGHTA and CDR2 is FQGNSA. The CDR3 DNA reads TGTGCCAGCAGCTTCCAAAGACAGAACTCAGATACGCAGTATTTT. This translates into CASSFQRQNSDTQYF.

The sample holds many counts of this clonotype. The J gene is TRBJ2-2, the V gene TRBV12-3 or TRBV12-4; D not certain. Trimming left V 6 bases short and J 1 base short, with 9 bases between. This CDR3 region has 14 residues. The CDR3 nucleotides read TGTGCCAGCAGGGCTAAGCAGAACACCGGGGAGCTGTTTTTT. This translates into CASRAKQNTGELFF.

The chain uses TRBV7-9 and TRBJ2-1, with TRBD2 matching 7 bases. Losses at the gene ends were 1 base for V and 8 bases for J; bases not matched to a gene: 11. Germline CDR1 is SEHNR and CDR2 is FQNEAQ (reference sequence). CDR3 length: 16 residues. The CDR3 DNA reads TGTGCCAGCAGCTTAGTAGGAGCGGGACCCGTCGATGAGCAGTTCTTC. Translation gives CASSLVGAGPVDEQFF.

The chain has TRBV20-1 and TRBJ2-7, with D tentatively TRBD2 (5 bases). Germline V gives CDR1 DFQATT, CDR2 SNEGSKA (reference sequence). The CDR3 is 15 amino acids. Trimming shortened V by 3 bases and J by 1 base, and 16 bases separated the two germline ends. CDR3 bases: TGCAGTGCTAGGATGGTGAGCGGAGATTCCTACGAGCAGTACTTC. Its protein is CSARMVSGDSYEQYF.

This clonotype came up many times. V and J are TRBV7-6 and TRBJ2-3; 11 nucleotides match TRBD2. Trimming removed 4 bases from V and 2 bases from J; junction bases left unmatched: 17. Germline assignment: CDR1 SGHVS and CDR2 FNYEAQ. This CDR3 is built from 20 residues. The CDR3 loop reads CASSSIAGMGTSGHTDTQYF. In DNA, the CDR3 is TGTGCCAGCAGCTCTATTGCCGGGATGGGGACTAGCGGTCACACAGATACGCAGTATTTT.

The V call is TRBV4-1, the J call TRBJ2-4; 9 bases are a match to TRBD2. The V gene's germline CDR1 is MGHRA and CDR2 YSYEKL. The V segment lost 1 base and the J segment 0 bases; nucleotides outside the gene matches: 7. This CDR3 contains 18 residues. CDR3 amino acids: CASSQGLIAGAAKNIQYF. In DNA form, the CDR3 reads TGCGCCAGCAGCCAAGGGCTAATAGCGGGAGCAGCCAAAAACATTCAGTACTTC.

A few counts support this clonotype. The chain combines TRBV9 with TRBJ2-7; 9 positions match TRBD2. V lost 0 bases to trimming and J lost 6 bases; unmatched junction nucleotides: 13. The germline gives CDR1 SGDLS, CDR2 YYNGEE. CDR3 size: 17 residues. The CDR3 DNA sequence: TGTGCCAGCAGCGTAGGCGGTAGCGGGAGCCTCGGAGGCGAGCAGTACTTC. Protein: CASSVGGSGSLGGEQYF.

The sample holds many counts of this clonotype. This chain links TRBV12-3 or TRBV12-4 with TRBJ2-5, with a tentative D call TRBD2 (7 bases). The ends were cut back, 3 bases at V and 5 bases at J, with 10 bases in the middle. The CDR3 runs 13 residues. The CDR3 DNA reads TGTGCCAGCAGTTTCGGGGGGCGGGAGACCCAGTACTTC. Encoded protein: CASSFGGRETQYF.

J is TRBJ2-1 and V is TRBV7-3, with 14 bases lining up with TRBD2. Germline V gene sequence: CDR1 SGHTA, CDR2 FQGTGA. The trim removed 5 bases at V and 9 bases at J, leaving 6 bases unmatched. The CDR3 loop spans 15 amino acids. This CDR3 is CASSRQTSGRGEQFF. CDR3 nucleotides: TGTGCCAGCAGCCGTCAGACTAGCGGGAGGGGTGAGCAGTTCTTC.